These T cell receptor beta chains were read from a single sample in a study of OX40 agonist ivuxolimab in advanced cancers. Assay used: immunoSEQ multiplex PCR; TCRdb lists only in-frame clones, some missing. This table holds about 55,000 clones, 80% to 90% found once. The material sequenced was CD4+ or CD8+ T cells sorted from blood, taken in a trial of the OX40 agonist ivuxolimab. These receptors came from an adult with an advanced solid tumor such as melanoma, head and neck, liver or kidney cancer. The CDR3 runs from the conserved cysteine through the conserved F or W. Fields, in order: J gene, V gene, D gene, clone size, CDR3 protein, CDR3 DNA. The D gene is left open where the match is weak. Some rows have no size entry. The others give once, few or many, or a class for an expanded clone.

TRBJ1-2	TRBV19	NA	NA	CASSSKDGRSGYTF	TGTGCCAGTAGCTCTAAGGACGGACGTAGTGGCTACACCTTC
TRBJ2-1	TRBV7-3	NA	few	CASSWGGKVYNEQFF	TGTGCCAGCAGCTGGGGCGGAAAAGTCTACAATGAGCAGTTCTTC
TRBJ2-1	TRBV7-9	TRBD2	NA	CASSRVAGGYEQFF	TGTGCCAGCAGCAGGGTAGCGGGAGGATATGAGCAGTTCTTC
TRBJ1-2	TRBV4-3	TRBD1	NA	CASSQYDRDHYGYTF	TGCGCCAGCAGCCAATACGACAGGGACCATTACGGCTACACCTTC
TRBJ1-2	TRBV9	NA	NA	CASSASLPSSNYGYTF	TGTGCCAGCAGCGCCTCTTTGCCCTCCTCTAACTATGGCTACACTTTC
TRBJ2-7	TRBV19	NA	NA	CASSANTYEQYF	TGTGCCAGTAGCGCAAATACCTACGAGCAGTACTTC
TRBJ1-5	TRBV4-1	NA	NA	CASSQDWGSRNQPQHF	TGCGCCAGCAGCCAAGATTGGGGGAGTCGAAATCAGCCCCAGCATTTT
TRBJ1-2	TRBV4-1	NA	few	CASSQEEGKYGYTF	TGCGCCAGCAGCCAAGAAGAGGGGAAGTATGGCTACACCTTC
TRBJ1-5	TRBV23-1	NA	NA	CASSPPVSGGWIYSNQPQHF	TGCGCCAGCAGTCCCCCGGTTTCGGGGGGGTGGATATACAGCAATCAGCCCCAGCATTTT
TRBJ1-2	TRBV4-2	TRBD1	NA	CASSPSRDRGHGYTF	TGTGCCAGCAGCCCCTCCCGGGACAGAGGGCATGGCTACACCTTC
TRBJ2-1	TRBV9	TRBD2	NA	CASSLLSGRGNEQFF	TGTGCCAGCAGCCTCCTTAGCGGGAGGGGGAATGAGCAGTTCTTC
TRBJ2-2	TRBV28	NA	once	CASSPVESYTGELFF	TGTGCCAGCAGTCCTGTAGAGTCTTATACCGGGGAGCTGTTTTTT
TRBJ1-1	TRBV27	TRBD1	NA	CASRSGTGNTEAFF	TGTGCCAGCAGATCCGGGACAGGGAACACTGAAGCTTTCTTT
TRBJ2-7	TRBV11-2	NA	NA	CASSSSYEQYF	TGTGCCAGCAGCTCATCCTACGAGCAGTACTTC